The 14 T cell receptor beta chains presented below share a single source sample, sequenced in a study of control samples from healthy donors and cancer patients (dated by TCRdb to about 2020). Libraries were made using the immunoSEQ multiplex PCR assay. As stored in TCRdb, this immuneACCESS dataset retains in-frame rearrangements with V and J assigned. A fraction of the clones does not appear; measured against another copy, unresolved V genes explain less than half of the discrepancy, and the remainder lacks a known reason. The sample includes some 130,000 clones, with less than 95% observed a single time. Approximately 4% of the sample lies in the top ten. Sequenced material: blood. The source of these receptors is a man aged 25-40 years in good health.

The chain has TRBV11-2 and TRBJ2-3; 11 bases are shared with TRBD1. V lost 5 bases and J lost 3; bases outside the gene matches: 7. The germline V gene encodes CDR1 SGHAT and CDR2 FQNNGV. The CDR3 extends over 16 amino acids. The CDR3 reads CASSRLGQGATDTQYF. The DNA of the CDR3 is TGTGCCAGCAGCCGCCTCGGACAGGGGGCGACAGATACGCAGTATTTT.

The gene calls are TRBV7-2 and TRBJ2-2; no definite D call. The CDR3 consists of 20 residues. From germline, CDR1 is SGHTA and CDR2 FQGNSA. V lost 0 bases to trimming and J lost 2 bases, with 22 bases between them. CDR3 nucleotides: TGTGCCAGCAGCTTAGCGCAACGTAGGGCGGACCATAGAAACACCGGGGAGCTGTTTTTT. Translating gives CASSLAQRRADHRNTGELFF.

Only a few counts were recorded for this clone. J is TRBJ1-5 and V is TRBV10-2; no reliable D call. The CDR3 consists of 13 residues. Germline V CDR1 and CDR2: WSHSY, SAAADI. V lost 3 bases and J 0 bases, leaving 3 bases between the germline ends. The DNA of the CDR3 is TGCGCCAGCAGTGACCATAGCAATCAGCCCCAGCATTTT. Translating gives CASSDHSNQPQHF.

This chain links TRBV7-2 with TRBJ2-1, with a weak D call TRBD1 (6 bases). The CDR3 consists of 15 residues. V shed 4 bases and J shed 3 bases, with 13 bases lying between them. Germline CDR1 is SGHTA and CDR2 is FQGNSA. The CDR3 DNA sequence: TGTGCCAGCAGCTCGGTCGTAGGGGGCTACAATGAGCAGTTCTTC. This codes for CASSSVVGGYNEQFF.

The rearrangement uses TRBV9 and TRBJ2-1; 9 bases map to TRBD1. Per germline, CDR1 SGDLS and CDR2 YYNGEE. After removal of 3 bases from V and 5 bases from J, the junction contained 6 bases not matched to a gene. The CDR3 has 15 residues. The CDR3 reads CASSATGGLNNEQFF. The CDR3 nucleotides read TGTGCCAGCAGCGCGACAGGGGGTTTGAACAATGAGCAGTTCTTC. Full variable domain (remainder filled in from reference TRBV9 and TRBJ2-1): DSGVTQTPKHLITATGQRVTLRCSPRSGDLSVYWYQQSLDQGLQFLIQYYNGEERAKGNILERFSAQQFPDLHSELNLSSLELGDSALYFCASSATGGLNNEQFFGPGTRLTVL.

The chain combines TRBV27 with TRBJ2-7; no clear D gene. V was cut by 2 bases and J by 0 bases, with 8 bases left in between. Per the germline V gene, CDR1 is MNHEY and CDR2 is SMNVEV (reference sequence). This CDR3 region has 14 residues. Written as DNA, the CDR3 is TGTGCCAGCAGTTTACAGTCGTCCTCCTACGAGCAGTACTTC. It yields the protein CASSLQSSSYEQYF.

With regard to this clone: Germline and junction disagree at one end, which may indicate a read error. The chain combines TRBV5-1 with TRBJ2-3; TRBD1 matches at 9 bases. CDR3 length equals 15 residues. Germline V gene lookup returns CDR1 SGHRS and CDR2 YFSETQ. CDR3 in DNA: TGCGCCTGCAGCTCTTGGACAGGGGCCACAGATACGCAGTATTTT. Translating gives CACSSWTGATDTQYF.

This chain joins TRBV2 and TRBJ1-1; possibly TRBD1 for D (5 bases). Looked up from germline, CDR1 is SNHLY and CDR2 is FYNNEI. The length of the CDR3 is 15 residues. The ends were cut back, 2 bases at V and 1 base at J, with 11 bases in the middle. The CDR3: CASSELQVQNTEAFF. The CDR3 region has the DNA TGTGCCAGCAGTGAATTACAGGTTCAGAACACTGAAGCTTTCTTT.

Written as DNA, the CDR3 is TGTGCCAGTCGGGGGAGACGGGACGGTGCCTACGAGCAGTACTTC. This encodes CASRGRRDGAYEQYF. V usage is TRBV19 and J usage is TRBJ2-7; a possible D gene is TRBD2 (6 bases). Per the germline V gene, CDR1 is LNHDA and CDR2 is SQIVND (reference sequence). V was trimmed by 8 bases and J by 2 bases, leaving 19 bases between them. The CDR3 is 15 amino acids.

The V and J genes are TRBV3-1 (or the pseudogene TRBV3-2) and TRBJ1-2; D remains ambiguous. Germline V gene data show CDR1 as LGHDT and CDR2 as YNNKEL (reference sequence). Trimming cost V 1 base and J 5 bases, with 14 bases left between them. CDR3 length equals 15 residues. The CDR3 region is CASSQGNGQLYGYTF. In nucleotides, the CDR3 is TGTGCCAGCAGCCAAGGAAATGGGCAGTTATATGGCTACACCTTC.

This chain joins TRBV24-1 and TRBJ1-2; 8 positions match TRBD1. Looked up from germline, CDR1 is KGHDR and CDR2 is SFDVKD. The length of the CDR3 is 14 residues. The V gene end was trimmed by 4 bases and the J gene end by 8 bases; junction bases not matched to a gene: 8. The CDR3 DNA is TGTGCCACCAGTGACCTGGACAGGGTTGGGGGCTACACCTTC. It codes for CATSDLDRVGGYTF.

V and J are TRBV7-6 and TRBJ2-2; TRBD2 is a possible D gene (7 bases). The V gene lost 5 bases and the J gene lost 4 bases, with 17 bases spanning the gap. CDR3 size: 16 residues. From germline, CDR1 is SGHVS and CDR2 FNYEAQ. CDR3 bases: TGTGCCAGCAGCCCAGGCGCGGGGGCGGGCACCGGGGAGCTGTTTTTT. This encodes CASSPGAGAGTGELFF.

The J gene is TRBJ1-5, the V gene TRBV28; D is unclear. This CDR3 region has 12 residues. The V gene's germline CDR1 is MDHEN and CDR2 SYDVKM. Trimming pared 2 bases from V and 9 bases from J, leaving 8 bases between. The CDR3 protein is CASSLPRGPQHF. CDR3 DNA: TGTGCCAGCAGTTTACCCCGGGGGCCCCAGCATTTT. The whole variable domain, filled in from reference TRBV28 and TRBJ1-5, reads DVKVTQSSRYLVKRTGEKVFLECVQDMDHENMFWYRQDPGLGLRLIYFSYDVKMKEKGDIPEGYSVSREKKERFSLILESASTNQTSMYLCASSLPRGPQHFGDGTRLSIL.

The V call is TRBV29-1, the J call TRBJ2-3; TRBD1 aligns across 8 bases. Losses at the gene ends were 6 bases for V and 5 bases for J; bases not matched to a gene: 7. This CDR3 contains 13 residues. From germline, CDR1 is SQVTM and CDR2 ANQGSEA. The CDR3 DNA is TGCAGCGTGCGGACAGGGCGGGGAGATACGCAGTATTTT. Translating it yields CSVRTGRGDTQYF.